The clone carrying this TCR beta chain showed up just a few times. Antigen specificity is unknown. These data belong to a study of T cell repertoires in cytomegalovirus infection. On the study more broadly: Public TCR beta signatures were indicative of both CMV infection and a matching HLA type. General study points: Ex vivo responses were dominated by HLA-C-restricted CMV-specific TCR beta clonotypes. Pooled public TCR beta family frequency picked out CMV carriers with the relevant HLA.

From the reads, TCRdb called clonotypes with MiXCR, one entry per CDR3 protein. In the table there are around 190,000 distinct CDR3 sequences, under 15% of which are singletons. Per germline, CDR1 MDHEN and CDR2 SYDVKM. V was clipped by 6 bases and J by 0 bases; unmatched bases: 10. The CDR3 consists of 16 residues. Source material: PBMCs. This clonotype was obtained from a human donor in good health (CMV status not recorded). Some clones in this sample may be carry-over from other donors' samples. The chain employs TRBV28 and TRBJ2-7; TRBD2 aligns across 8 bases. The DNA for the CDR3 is TGTGCCAGCAGACTCAGCCCGACTAGCGCCTCCTACGAGCAGTACTTC. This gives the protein CASRLSPTSASYEQYF. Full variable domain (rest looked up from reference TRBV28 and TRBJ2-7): DVKVTQSSRYLVKRTGEKVFLECVQDMDHENMFWYRQDPGLGLRLIYFSYDVKMKEKGDIPEGYSVSREKKERFSLILESASTNQTSMYLCASRLSPTSASYEQYFGPGTRLTVT.